This T cell receptor (beta chain) was observed in a study of blood T cells in healthy people across ages. A remark on this clonotype: Its antigen is not identified.

Trimming cost V 3 bases and J 0 bases, with 15 bases left between them. The CDR3 has 17 residues. Germline V gene sequence: CDR1 KGHSH, CDR2 LQKENI. Findings and caveats of the study: Diversity estimated from one million T cells was considered an underestimate. Older age went with lower TCR beta diversity per million T cells, in a roughly linear way. Long-lived and aged donors differed, with more naive CD4+ cells and higher diversity in the long-lived.

With a J-beta primer mix and a sample-barcoded 5' primer, a second PCR ran 7 to 11 cycles. The study obtained at least 2.5 million CDR3-containing paired-end reads from every sample. TCRdb ran MiXCR on the 5' RACE reads and lists one entry per CDR3 protein. Of 1.4 million to 1.5 million distinct CDR3 sequences listed, around two fifths are singletons. The clonotype was recovered from a woman younger than 35 in good health. Sequenced input: blood. V is TRBV18 and J is TRBJ1-5, with D perhaps TRBD1 (5 bases). CDR3 sequence (DNA): TGTGCCAGCTCACCGTCAGCAGGGAGTTATAGCAATCAGCCCCAGCATTTT. Translation: CASSPSAGSYSNQPQHF.